This T cell receptor (beta chain) was retrieved from a study of technical replicates of blood from several donors. V shed 5 bases and J 0 bases; nucleotides not matched to a gene: 7. This CDR3 contains 18 residues. Per the germline V gene, CDR1 is SGHTA and CDR2 is FQGNSA. Profiling relied on immunoSEQ multiplex PCR, and the TCRdb table lists in-frame clones only, not all of them. The top ten hold about 0.22% of the sample, which has some 68,000 clones, 95% to 96% seen once. This sequence joins TRBV7-2 and TRBJ2-6; the match to TRBD2 covers 10 bases. The sequence came from a human donor in good health. The sample consisted of T cells isolated from PBMCs. In DNA, the CDR3 is TGTGCCAGCAGCCCCCTAGCGGGAGCGCTCTCTGGGGCCAACGTCCTGACTTTC. Its translation: CASSPLAGALSGANVLTF.